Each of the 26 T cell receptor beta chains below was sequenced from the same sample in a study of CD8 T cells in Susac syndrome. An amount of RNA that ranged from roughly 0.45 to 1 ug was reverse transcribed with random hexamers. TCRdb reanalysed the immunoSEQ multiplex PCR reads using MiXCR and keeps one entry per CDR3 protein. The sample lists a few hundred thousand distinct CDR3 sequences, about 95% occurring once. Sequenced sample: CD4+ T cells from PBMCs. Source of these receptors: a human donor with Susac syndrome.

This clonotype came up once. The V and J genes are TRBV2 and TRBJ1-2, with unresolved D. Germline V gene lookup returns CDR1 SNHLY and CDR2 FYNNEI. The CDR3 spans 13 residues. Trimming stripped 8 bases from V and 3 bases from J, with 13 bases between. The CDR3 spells CASLTDGDYGYTF. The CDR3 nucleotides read TGTGCCAGCCTCACGGACGGGGACTATGGCTACACCTTC.

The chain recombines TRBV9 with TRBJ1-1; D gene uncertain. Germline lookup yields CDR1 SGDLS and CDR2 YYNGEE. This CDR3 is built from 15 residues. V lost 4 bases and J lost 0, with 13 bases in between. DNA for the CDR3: TGTGCCAGCAGCTCAGAACCACTTTTGAACACTGAAGCTTTCTTT. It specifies CASSSEPLLNTEAFF.

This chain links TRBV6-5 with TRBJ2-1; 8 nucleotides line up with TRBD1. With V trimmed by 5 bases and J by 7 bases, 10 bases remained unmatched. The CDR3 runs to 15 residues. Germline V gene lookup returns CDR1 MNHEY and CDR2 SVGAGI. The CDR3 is CASSQPDRARNEQFF. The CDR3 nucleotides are TGTGCCAGCAGTCAGCCGGACAGGGCCCGTAATGAGCAGTTCTTC.

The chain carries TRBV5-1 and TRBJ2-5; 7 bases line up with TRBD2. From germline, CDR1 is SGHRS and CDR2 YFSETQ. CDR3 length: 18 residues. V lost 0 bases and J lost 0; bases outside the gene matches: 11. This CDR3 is CASSLEARASGNQETQYF. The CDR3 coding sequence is TGCGCCAGCAGCTTGGAAGCCCGGGCTAGCGGTAACCAAGAGACCCAGTACTTC.

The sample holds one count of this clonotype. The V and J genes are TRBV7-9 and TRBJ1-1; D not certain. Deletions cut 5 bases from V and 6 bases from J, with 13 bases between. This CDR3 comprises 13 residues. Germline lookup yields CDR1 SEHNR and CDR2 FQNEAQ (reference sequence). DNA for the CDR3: TGTGCCAGCAGCCGACAACCTGTGGCTGAAGCTTTCTTT. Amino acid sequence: CASSRQPVAEAFF.

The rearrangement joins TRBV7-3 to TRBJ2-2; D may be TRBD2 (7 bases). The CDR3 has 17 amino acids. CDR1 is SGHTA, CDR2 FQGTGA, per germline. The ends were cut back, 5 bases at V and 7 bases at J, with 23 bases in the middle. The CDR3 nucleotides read TGTGCCAGCAGCCCTTCCGGGGGGCGTAAAGTGTACGGGGAGCTGTTTTTT. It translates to CASSPSGGRKVYGELFF.

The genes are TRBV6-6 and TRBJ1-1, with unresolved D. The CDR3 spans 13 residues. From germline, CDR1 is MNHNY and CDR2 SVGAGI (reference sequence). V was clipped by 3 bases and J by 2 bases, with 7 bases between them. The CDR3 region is CASSYTTNTEAFF. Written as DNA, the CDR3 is TGTGCCAGCAGTTATACGACAAACACTGAAGCTTTCTTT.

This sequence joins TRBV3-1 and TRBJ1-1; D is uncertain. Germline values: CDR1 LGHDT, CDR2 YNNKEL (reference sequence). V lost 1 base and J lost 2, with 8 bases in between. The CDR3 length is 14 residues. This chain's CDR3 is CASSQVHSNTEAFF. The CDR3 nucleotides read TGTGCCAGCAGCCAAGTGCACAGCAACACTGAAGCTTTCTTT.

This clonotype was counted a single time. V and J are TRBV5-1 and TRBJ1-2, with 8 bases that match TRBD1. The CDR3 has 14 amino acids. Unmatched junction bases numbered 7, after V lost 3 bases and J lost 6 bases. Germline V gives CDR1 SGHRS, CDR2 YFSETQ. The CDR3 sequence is CASSWTTGEDGYTF. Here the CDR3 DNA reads TGCGCCAGCAGCTGGACGACAGGGGAGGATGGCTACACCTTC. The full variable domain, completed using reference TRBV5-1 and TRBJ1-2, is KAGVTQTPRYLIKTRGQQVTLSCSPISGHRSVSWYQQTPGQGLQFLFEYFSETQRNKGNFPGRFSGRQFSNSRSEMNVSTLELGDSALYLCASSWTTGEDGYTFGSGTRLTVV.

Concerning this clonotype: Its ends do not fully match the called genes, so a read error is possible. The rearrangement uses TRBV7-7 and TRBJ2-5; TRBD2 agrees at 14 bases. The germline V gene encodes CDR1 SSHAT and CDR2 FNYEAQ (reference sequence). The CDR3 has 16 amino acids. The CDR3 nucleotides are TGTGCTAGCAGCCAGGGACTAGCGGGGGCCCAAGAGACCCAGTACTTC. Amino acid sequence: CASSQGLAGAQETQYF.

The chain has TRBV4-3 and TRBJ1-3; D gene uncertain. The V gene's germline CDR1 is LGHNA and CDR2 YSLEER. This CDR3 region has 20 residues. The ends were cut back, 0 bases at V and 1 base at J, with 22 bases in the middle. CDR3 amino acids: CASSQDPSRTTYGSGNTIYF. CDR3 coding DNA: TGCGCCAGCAGCCAAGATCCCTCCCGGACTACCTATGGTTCTGGAAACACCATATATTTT.

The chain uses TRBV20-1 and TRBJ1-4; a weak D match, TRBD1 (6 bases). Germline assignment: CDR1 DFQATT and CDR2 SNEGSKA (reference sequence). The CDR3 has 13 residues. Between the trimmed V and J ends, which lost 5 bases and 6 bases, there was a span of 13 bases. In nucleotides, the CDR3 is TGCAGTGCTCGCCGGGACACCGATGAAAAACTGTTTTTT. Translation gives CSARRDTDEKLFF.

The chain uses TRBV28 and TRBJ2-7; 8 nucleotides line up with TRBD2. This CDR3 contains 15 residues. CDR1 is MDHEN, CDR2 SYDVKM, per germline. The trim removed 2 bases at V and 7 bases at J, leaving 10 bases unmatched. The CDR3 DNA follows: TGTGCCAGCAGTTTAACTAGCGGCCCCCGTCGAGAGCAGTACTTC. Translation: CASSLTSGPRREQYF.

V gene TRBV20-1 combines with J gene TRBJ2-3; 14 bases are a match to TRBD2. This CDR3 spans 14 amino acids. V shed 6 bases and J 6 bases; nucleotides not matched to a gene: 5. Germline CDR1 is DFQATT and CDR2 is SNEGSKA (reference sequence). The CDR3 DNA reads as TGCAGTGCCGAAGGGACTAGCGGGGGCGATACGCAGTATTTT. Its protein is CSAEGTSGGDTQYF.

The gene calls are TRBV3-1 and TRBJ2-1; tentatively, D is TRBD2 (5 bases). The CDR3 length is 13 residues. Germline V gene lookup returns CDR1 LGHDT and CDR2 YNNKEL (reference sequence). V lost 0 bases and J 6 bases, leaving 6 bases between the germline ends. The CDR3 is CASSQDRGNEQFF. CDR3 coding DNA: TGTGCCAGCAGCCAAGATCGGGGCAATGAGCAGTTCTTC.

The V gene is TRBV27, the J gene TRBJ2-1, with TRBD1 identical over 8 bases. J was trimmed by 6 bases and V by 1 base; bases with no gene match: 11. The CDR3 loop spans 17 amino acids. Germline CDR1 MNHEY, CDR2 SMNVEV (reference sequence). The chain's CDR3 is CASSLLQGQVRVNEQFF. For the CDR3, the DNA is TGTGCCAGCAGTTTATTACAGGGACAGGTTAGGGTCAATGAGCAGTTCTTC.

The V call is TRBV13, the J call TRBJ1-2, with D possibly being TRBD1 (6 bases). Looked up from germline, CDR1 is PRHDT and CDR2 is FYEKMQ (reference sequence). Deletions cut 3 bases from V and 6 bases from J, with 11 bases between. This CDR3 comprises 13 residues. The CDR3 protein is CASSFHGGDGYTF. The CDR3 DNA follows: TGTGCCAGCAGCTTCCACGGGGGCGATGGCTACACCTTC.

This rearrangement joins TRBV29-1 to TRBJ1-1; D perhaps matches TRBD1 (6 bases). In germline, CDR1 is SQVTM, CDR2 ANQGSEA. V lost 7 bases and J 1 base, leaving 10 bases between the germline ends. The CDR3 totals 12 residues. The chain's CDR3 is CSGATGNTEAFF. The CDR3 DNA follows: TGCAGCGGAGCGACAGGGAACACTGAAGCTTTCTTT.

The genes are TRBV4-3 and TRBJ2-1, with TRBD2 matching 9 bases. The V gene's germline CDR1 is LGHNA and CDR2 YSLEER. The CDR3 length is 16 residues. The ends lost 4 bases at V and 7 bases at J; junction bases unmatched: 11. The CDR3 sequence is CASSRRGGGGGNEQFF. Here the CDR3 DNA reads TGCGCCAGCAGCCGACGCGGCGGCGGGGGGGGGAATGAGCAGTTCTTC.

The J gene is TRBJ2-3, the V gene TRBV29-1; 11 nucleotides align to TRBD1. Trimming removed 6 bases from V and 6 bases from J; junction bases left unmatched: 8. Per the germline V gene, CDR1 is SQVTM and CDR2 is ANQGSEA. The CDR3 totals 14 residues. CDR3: CSVSGQGARDTQYF. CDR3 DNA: TGCAGCGTGTCCGGACAGGGGGCCCGCGATACGCAGTATTTT.

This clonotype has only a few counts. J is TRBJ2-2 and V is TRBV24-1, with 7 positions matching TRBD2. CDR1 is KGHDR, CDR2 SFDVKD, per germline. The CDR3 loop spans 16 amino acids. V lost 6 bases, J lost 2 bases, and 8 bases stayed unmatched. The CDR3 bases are TGTGCCACCAGTCGGCGCGGGGGAGGTAACACCGGGGAGCTGTTTTTT. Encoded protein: CATSRRGGGNTGELFF.

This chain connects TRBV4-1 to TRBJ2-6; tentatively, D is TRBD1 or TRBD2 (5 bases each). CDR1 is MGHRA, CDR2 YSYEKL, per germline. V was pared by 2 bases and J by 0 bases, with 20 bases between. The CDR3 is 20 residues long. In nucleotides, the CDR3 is TGCGCCAGCAGCCAATTAATTGGGGGTGCAGGCCACTCTGGGGCCAACGTCCTGACTTTC. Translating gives CASSQLIGGAGHSGANVLTF.

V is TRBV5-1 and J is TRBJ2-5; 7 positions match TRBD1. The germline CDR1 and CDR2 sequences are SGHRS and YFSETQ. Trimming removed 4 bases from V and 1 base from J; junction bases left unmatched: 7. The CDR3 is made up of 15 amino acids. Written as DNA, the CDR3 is TGCGCCAGCAGCCACGGGACAGCGAGCCAAGAGACCCAGTACTTC. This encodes CASSHGTASQETQYF.

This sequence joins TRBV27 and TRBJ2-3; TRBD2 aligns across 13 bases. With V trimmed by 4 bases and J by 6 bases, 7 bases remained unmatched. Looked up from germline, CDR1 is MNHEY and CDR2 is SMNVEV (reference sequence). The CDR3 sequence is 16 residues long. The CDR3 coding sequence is TGTGCCAGCAGTTCCTTACTAGCGGGGGGGCTGGATACGCAGTATTTT. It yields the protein CASSSLLAGGLDTQYF.

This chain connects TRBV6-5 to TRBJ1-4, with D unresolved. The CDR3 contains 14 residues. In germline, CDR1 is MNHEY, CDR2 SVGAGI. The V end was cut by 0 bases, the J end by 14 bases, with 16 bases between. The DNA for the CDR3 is TGTGCCAGCAGTTACTCTCGAAGCGCCGTGTACCTGTTTTTT. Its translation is CASSYSRSAVYLFF.

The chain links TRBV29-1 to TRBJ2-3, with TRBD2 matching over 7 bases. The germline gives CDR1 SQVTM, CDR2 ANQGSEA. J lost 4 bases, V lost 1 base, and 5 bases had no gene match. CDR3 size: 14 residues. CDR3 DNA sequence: TGCAGCGTTGAAGGGCGGGGGTGGGCAGATACGCAGTATTTT. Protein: CSVEGRGWADTQYF.